The 7 T cell receptor beta chains listed next were all sequenced from one sample in a study of blood T cell repertoires in COVID-19. Produced via immunoSEQ multiplex PCR; TCRdb's table is partial and in-frame only. Of about 250,000 clones in the sample, 75% to 90% were seen once. The specimen sequenced was PBMCs or T cells enriched from blood (not recorded which). These TCRs come from a woman between 18 and 30 years old who had recovered from COVID-19.

V is TRBV28 and J is TRBJ1-6; tentatively, D is TRBD1 (5 bases). Germline assignment: CDR1 MDHEN and CDR2 SYDVKM. Trimming removed 7 bases from V and 7 bases from J, with 20 bases in between. The length of the CDR3 is 16 residues. This CDR3 reads CASKHFGGTRNSPLHF. The CDR3, as DNA: TGTGCCAGCAAACACTTCGGGGGGACGAGGAATTCACCCCTCCACTTT. The complete variable domain, with remaining parts taken from reference TRBV28 and TRBJ1-6, reads DVKVTQSSRYLVKRTGEKVFLECVQDMDHENMFWYRQDPGLGLRLIYFSYDVKMKEKGDIPEGYSVSREKKERFSLILESASTNQTSMYLCASKHFGGTRNSPLHFGNGTRLTVT.

This clone was seen only a few times. The rearrangement uses TRBV7-8 and TRBJ1-4, with 7 nucleotides matching TRBD1. Unmatched junction bases numbered 5, after V lost 5 bases and J lost 5 bases. Germline-derived CDR1 and CDR2 are SGHVS and FQNEAQ. This CDR3 contains 14 residues. CDR3 nucleotides: TGTGCCAGCAGCGGGGACAGCCAAAATGAAAAACTGTTTTTT. This translates into CASSGDSQNEKLFF.

Here the CDR3 reads CASSFGFNTEAFF. The CDR3 coding sequence is TGTGCCAGCAGTTTTGGCTTTAACACTGAAGCTTTCTTT. The chain links TRBV28 to TRBJ1-1; D ambiguous. Germline lookup yields CDR1 MDHEN and CDR2 SYDVKM. V lost 3 bases, J lost 2 bases, and 7 bases lay in between. This CDR3 is 13 amino acids long.

CDR3: CATSRDRGISYNEQFF. The DNA for the CDR3 is TGTGCCACCAGCAGAGATCGGGGGATCTCCTACAATGAGCAGTTCTTC. The V and J genes are TRBV15 and TRBJ2-1; D might be TRBD2 (6 bases). In germline, CDR1 is LNHNV, CDR2 YYDKDF (reference sequence). V shed 0 bases and J shed 0 bases, with 9 bases lying between them. The CDR3 covers 16 residues.

V and J are TRBV5-1 and TRBJ2-7; 7 bases match TRBD1. J lost 2 bases, V lost 0 bases, and 5 bases had no gene match. The CDR3 extends over 15 amino acids. Germline CDR1 is SGHRS and CDR2 is YFSETQ. CDR3 nucleotide sequence: TGCGCCAGCAGCTTGGGACAGGGCTTTACCTACGAGCAGTACTTC. Protein sequence: CASSLGQGFTYEQYF.

V is TRBV7-9 and J is TRBJ2-1; 8 nucleotides align to TRBD2. Per germline, CDR1 SEHNR and CDR2 FQNEAQ (reference sequence). V shed 5 bases and J 8 bases; nucleotides not matched to a gene: 5. The length of the CDR3 is 13 residues. The CDR3 bases are TGTGCCAGCAGCCCGGGGGGGAGTCATGAGCAGTTCTTC. Its translation: CASSPGGSHEQFF.

The chain has TRBV7-9 and TRBJ1-2; TRBD1 agrees at 10 bases. The CDR3 contains 17 residues. Per germline, CDR1 SEHNR and CDR2 FQNEAQ (reference sequence). Trimming at V came to 2 bases and at J to 0 bases, leaving 6 bases not matched to a gene. The CDR3 bases are TGTGCCAGCAGCTTACTCTCCGGGACAGGGGCTAACTATGGCTACACCTTC. Protein: CASSLLSGTGANYGYTF.